One sample yielded the 24 T cell receptor beta chains listed below, sequenced in a study of Ad26.COV2.S vaccination and SARS-CoV-2 variants. Regarding treatment: about 20 received Ad26.COV2.S at low or high dose, single or two shots; roughly five received placebo; per-sample allocation not given. Sampling was done on day 63 after the first vaccine or placebo injection. Sequencing was performed with immunoSEQ multiplex PCR; in TCRdb, only in-frame clones are kept and a portion is missing. The sample has hundreds of thousands of clones, approximately 88% seen once. The input for sequencing was peripheral blood, taken in a trial of Ad26.COV2.S vaccine versus placebo. The receptors derive from a person aged 18-60 years who received the Ad26.COV2.S COVID-19 vaccine or a placebo.

This rearrangement joins TRBV5-4 to TRBJ2-7; 14 nucleotides agree with TRBD2. Losses at the gene ends were 4 bases for V and 7 bases for J; bases not matched to a gene: 13. This CDR3 has 17 amino acids. The V gene's germline CDR1 is SGHNT and CDR2 YYREEE (reference sequence). CDR3 DNA: TGTGCCAGCAGCCCCGGGACTAGCGGGGGCCTGACGGGGGAGCAGTACTTC. It translates to CASSPGTSGGLTGEQYF.

CDR3 bases: TGCGCCAGCAGTCCCGGGACTCGGTACCAAGAGACCCAGTACTTC. Its protein product is CASSPGTRYQETQYF. The V call is TRBV10-1, the J call TRBJ2-5; a weak D match, TRBD2 (6 bases). The CDR3 extends over 15 amino acids. Trimming left V 5 bases short and J 0 bases short, with 13 bases between. CDR1 is WNHNN, CDR2 SYGVQD, per germline (reference sequence).

The chain links TRBV6-5 to TRBJ1-1; a possible D gene is TRBD1 (5 bases). Trimming took 7 bases from V and 0 from J, leaving 15 bases between them. This CDR3 comprises 15 residues. Per the germline V gene, CDR1 is MNHEY and CDR2 is SVGAGI. The DNA of the CDR3 is TGTGCCAGCACCCCAAGGGGCACACTGAACACTGAAGCTTTCTTT. Encoded protein: CASTPRGTLNTEAFF.

This CDR3 is CASSPQASGGDEQYF. CDR3 nucleotide sequence: TGTGCCAGCAGCCCCCAGGCTAGCGGGGGGGACGAGCAGTACTTC. The V and J genes are TRBV7-2 and TRBJ2-7, with 12 bases matching TRBD2. Germline assignment: CDR1 SGHTA and CDR2 FQGNSA. The CDR3 has 15 residues. Unmatched junction bases numbered 7, after V lost 5 bases and J lost 5 bases.

V is TRBV27 and J is TRBJ1-6, with TRBD1 as a possible D gene (6 bases). The V and J ends lost 4 bases and 7 bases respectively, with 14 bases between them. Per the germline V gene, CDR1 is MNHEY and CDR2 is SMNVEV (reference sequence). The CDR3 covers 15 residues. CDR3 DNA sequence: TGTGCCAGCAGTTGGGTAGGGGGGGGGAATTCACCCCTCCACTTT. Amino acids: CASSWVGGGNSPLHF.

The chain employs TRBV15 and TRBJ2-1; TRBD2 aligns across 7 bases. Trimming took 6 bases from V and 8 from J; bases not matched to a gene: 13. Germline-derived CDR1 and CDR2 are LNHNV and YYDKDF (reference sequence). The CDR3 contains 15 residues. CDR3 protein: CATSSPASGLDEQFF. The CDR3 coding sequence is TGTGCCACCAGTTCCCCGGCTAGCGGTTTAGATGAGCAGTTCTTC.

The rearrangement joins TRBV18 to TRBJ2-1; weak D call: TRBD1 (6 bases). CDR3 length: 16 residues. V was shortened by 2 bases and J by 6 bases, with 17 bases between the two germline ends. Germline V gives CDR1 KGHSH, CDR2 LQKENI. CDR3 amino acids: CASSPSRSIRGNEQFF. CDR3 nucleotides: TGTGCCAGCTCACCATCTCGGTCCATCAGGGGCAATGAGCAGTTCTTC. The full variable domain, rest sourced from reference TRBV18 and TRBJ2-1, is NAGVMQNPRHLVRRRGQEARLRCSPMKGHSHVYWYRQLPEEGLKFMVYLQKENIIDESGMPKERFSAEFPKEGPSILRIQQVVRGDSAAYFCASSPSRSIRGNEQFFGPGTRLTVL.

As regards this clone: The identical CDR3 is also encoded by other nucleotide sequences in the sample. The chain links TRBV24-1 to TRBJ2-3; TRBD1 is a possible D gene (5 bases). Looked up from germline, CDR1 is KGHDR and CDR2 is SFDVKD. The V and J ends lost 4 bases and 1 base respectively, with 11 bases between them. This CDR3 comprises 15 residues. CDR3 DNA sequence: TGTGCCACCAGTGACCCCGACAGAGGCACAGATACGCAGTATTTT. Translated, it gives CATSDPDRGTDTQYF.

The rearrangement links TRBV6-5 to TRBJ1-5; 8 positions agree with TRBD1. Germline-derived CDR1 and CDR2 are MNHEY and SVGAGI. The trim removed 6 bases at V and 3 bases at J, leaving 7 bases unmatched. This CDR3 comprises 15 residues. The CDR3 here is CASSPGDRYNQPQHF. The CDR3 DNA reads as TGTGCCAGCAGCCCAGGGGACAGGTACAATCAGCCCCAGCATTTT.

The chain links TRBV29-1 to TRBJ2-5, with 8 positions matching TRBD2. The CDR3 covers 12 residues. Germline values: CDR1 SQVTM, CDR2 ANQGSEA. V lost 6 bases, J lost 4 bases, and 4 bases stayed unmatched. The CDR3 DNA is TGCAGCGTGAGGCTAGCGGGAGAGACCCAGTACTTC. It codes for CSVRLAGETQYF.

In DNA form, the CDR3 reads TGTGCCAGCAGCTTAGAACTAGGAGGCGCAGATACGCAGTATTTT. Protein: CASSLELGGADTQYF. This chain connects TRBV7-3 to TRBJ2-3; D might be TRBD2 (5 bases). CDR3 length equals 15 residues. The germline CDR1 and CDR2 sequences are SGHTA and FQGTGA. V was cut by 2 bases and J by 4 bases, with 13 bases left in between.

This sequence joins TRBV6-2 or TRBV6-3 and TRBJ2-3, with 8 bases that match TRBD1. With V trimmed by 4 bases and J by 4 bases, 7 bases remained unmatched. The CDR3 extends over 15 amino acids. CDR1 and CDR2 from the germline V gene are MNHEY and SVGEGT. CDR3 loop: CASSLTGVRPDTQYF. The CDR3 DNA is TGTGCCAGCAGTTTGACAGGGGTTCGGCCAGATACGCAGTATTTT.

The chain carries TRBV4-2 and TRBJ1-4, with D tentatively TRBD1 (6 bases). Trimming cost V 4 bases and J 8 bases, with 14 bases left between them. The CDR3 runs 14 residues. Looked up from germline, CDR1 is LGHNA and CDR2 is YNFKEQ. The CDR3, as DNA: TGTGCCAGCAGCCCGACAGGATCAGGCGAAAAACTGTTTTTT. Its translation is CASSPTGSGEKLFF.

The chain combines TRBV7-2 with TRBJ2-5; D remains unclear. Germline V CDR1 and CDR2: SGHTA, FQGNSA. V shed 1 base and J shed 2 bases, with 8 bases lying between them. This CDR3 is built from 14 residues. CDR3 amino acids: CASSLVAPQETQYF. The CDR3 DNA reads TGTGCCAGCAGCTTAGTAGCCCCGCAAGAGACCCAGTACTTC.

The J gene is TRBJ1-4, the V gene TRBV5-6, with 10 bases matching TRBD1. The length of the CDR3 is 14 residues. In germline, CDR1 is SGHDT, CDR2 YYEEEE. V dropped 6 bases and J dropped 8; count of bases not matched to a gene: 7. DNA for the CDR3: TGTGCCAGCACCCTGGGACAGGGGCGAGAAAAACTGTTTTTT. This translates into CASTLGQGREKLFF.

This sequence joins TRBV19 and TRBJ2-1, with D possibly TRBD1 on 6 matching bases. The V gene lost 6 bases and the J gene lost 6 bases, with 15 bases spanning the gap. This CDR3 is 14 amino acids long. CDR1 LNHDA and CDR2 SQIVND come from the germline V gene (reference sequence). In nucleotides, the CDR3 is TGTGCCAGTAGATCAGGGACAAACGCCAATGAGCAGTTCTTC. It yields the protein CASRSGTNANEQFF.

The rearrangement joins TRBV5-4 to TRBJ1-3; D call uncertain. Germline lookup yields CDR1 SGHNT and CDR2 YYREEE (reference sequence). The CDR3 extends over 13 amino acids. V lost 0 bases to trimming and J lost 4 bases, with 5 bases between them. The CDR3 nucleotides read TGTGCCAGCAGCTTGGATGAGGGAAACACCATATATTTT. It codes for CASSLDEGNTIYF.

This clone has just one count. The chain uses TRBV6-5 and TRBJ1-5; D remains ambiguous. Germline V lookup: CDR1 MNHEY, CDR2 SVGAGI. This CDR3 spans 14 amino acids. The ends were cut back, 7 bases at V and 1 base at J, with 11 bases in the middle. CDR3 sequence (DNA): TGTGCCAGCATCAACACGGGGAGCAATCAGCCCCAGCATTTT. Amino acids: CASINTGSNQPQHF.

This sequence joins TRBV11-3 and TRBJ2-1; 8 bases fit TRBD2. Germline V gene sequence: CDR1 SGHNT, CDR2 YENEEA. J lost 2 bases, V lost 5 bases, and 5 bases had no gene match. The CDR3 has 15 residues. Here the CDR3 reads CASSREGGTYNEQFF. CDR3 nucleotides: TGTGCCAGCAGCCGGGAGGGGGGGACCTACAATGAGCAGTTCTTC.

The chain recombines TRBV19 with TRBJ2-1; D remains ambiguous. This CDR3 has 12 amino acids. CDR1 is LNHDA, CDR2 SQIVND, per germline (reference sequence). Trimming removed 3 bases at V and 9 bases at J, with 9 bases between. CDR3 in amino acids: CASSISGGEQFF. Here the CDR3 DNA reads TGTGCCAGTAGTATCTCAGGCGGTGAGCAGTTCTTC.

The chain links TRBV6-5 to TRBJ2-7, with D possibly matching TRBD2 (5 bases). This CDR3 spans 15 amino acids. Trimming stripped 5 bases from V and 7 bases from J, with 21 bases between. Germline V lookup: CDR1 MNHEY, CDR2 SVGAGI. DNA for the CDR3: TGTGCCAGCAGTCCCCCTGGGAGAGGGTACGCTGAGCAGTACTTC. It translates to CASSPPGRGYAEQYF.

V and J are TRBV30 and TRBJ2-5, with D possibly being TRBD1 (7 bases). V shed 3 bases and J shed 5 bases, with 16 bases lying between them. Germline CDR1 is GTSNPN and CDR2 is SVGIG (reference sequence). The CDR3 runs 14 residues. For the CDR3, the DNA is TGTGCCTGGAGCCCCAAATCAGGGGGGGAGACCCAGTACTTC. Translated: CAWSPKSGGETQYF.

The rearrangement uses TRBV19 and TRBJ2-3; 12 bases line up with TRBD1. CDR3 size: 16 residues. Trimming took 5 bases from V and 5 from J; bases not matched to a gene: 8. The germline gives CDR1 LNHDA, CDR2 SQIVND (reference sequence). CDR3 DNA: TGTGCCAGTAGTTTCCGGGACAGGGGGCTTGGAGATACGCAGTATTTT. Translated, it gives CASSFRDRGLGDTQYF. The full variable domain, rest sourced from reference TRBV19 and TRBJ2-3, is DGGITQSPKYLFRKEGQNVTLSCEQNLNHDAMYWYRQDPGQGLRLIYYSQIVNDFQKGDIAEGYSVSREKKESFPLTVTSAQKNPTAFYLCASSFRDRGLGDTQYFGPGTRLTVL.

This clone has just a few counts. CDR3 sequence (DNA): TGTGCCATCAAGGGGGCCTTTAGCACAGATACGCAGTATTTT. Its protein product is CAIKGAFSTDTQYF. The rearrangement joins TRBV10-3 to TRBJ2-3; the match to TRBD1 covers 7 bases. Germline V gene lookup returns CDR1 ENHRY and CDR2 SYGVKD. V dropped 7 bases and J dropped 0; count of bases not matched to a gene: 4. There are 14 residues in the CDR3.